This is a list of T cell receptor beta chains from one sample in a study of CD8+ T cells in alopecia areata. This table comes from immunoSEQ multiplex PCR, and its TCRdb copy is limited to in-frame clones, with some not included. The sample gives roughly 210,000 clones, roughly two fifths of which show up once; roughly 2.6% is in the top ten. The input for sequencing was CD4+ T cells sorted from blood, taken at approximately week 37, from a patient treated with tofacitinib. These TCRs come from a human donor with alopecia areata. Each CDR3 is given with its conserved first and last residue. The D gene is left open where the match is weak. Where a row states a size, it is once, few, many or the class of an expanded clone; other rows omit it.

D	J	V	size	CDR3	DNA
.	TRBJ1-5	TRBV6-5	few	CASKLDSNQPQHF	TGTGCCAGCAAGCTCGATAGCAATCAGCCCCAGCATTTT
TRBD1	TRBJ2-7	TRBV29-1	.	CRGGFDDEQYF	TGCAGAGGGGGCTTTGACGACGAGCAGTACTTC
.	TRBJ2-7	TRBV14	.	CASSQDLPGEQYF	TGTGCCAGCAGCCAAGATCTTCCGGGCGAGCAGTACTTC
.	TRBJ2-3	TRBV7-3	few	CASSLGRTDTQYF	TGTGCCAGCAGCTTAGGGAGGACAGATACGCAGTATTTT
.	TRBJ2-6	TRBV2	.	CASRLGAGSGANVLTF	TGTGCCAGCAGACTAGGCGCGGGTTCAGGGGCCAACGTCCTGACTTTC
.	TRBJ2-1	TRBV9	.	CASSVGLARHNEQFF	TGTGCCAGCAGCGTAGGACTTGCGAGACACAATGAGCAGTTCTTC
TRBD1	TRBJ1-5	TRBV30	.	CAWSVRQGINQPQHF	TGTGCCTGGAGTGTACGACAGGGGATCAATCAGCCCCAGCATTTT
.	TRBJ1-2	TRBV6-5	.	CASSLSHGTSYGYTF	TGTGCCAGCAGTTTATCTCACGGCACCTCCTATGGCTACACCTTC
.	TRBJ1-4	TRBV15	.	CATSSGRQGGINEKLFF	TGTGCCACCAGCAGCGGGCGGCAGGGAGGGATAAATGAAAAACTGTTTTTT
.	TRBJ1-2	TRBV6-5	.	CASSYREINYGYTF	TGTGCCAGCAGTTATAGGGAGATAAACTATGGCTACACCTTC
.	TRBJ1-1	TRBV19	.	CASSASTPGSPEAFF	TGTGCCAGTAGCGCCTCCACCCCGGGCAGCCCTGAAGCTTTCTTT
.	TRBJ2-3	TRBV9	.	CASSVDPGRTDTQYF	TGTGCCAGCAGCGTAGATCCCGGTCGCACAGATACGCAGTATTTT
TRBD1	TRBJ1-2	TRBV4-3	.	CASRLHSGTGSFGYTF	TGCGCCAGCAGACTACATTCAGGGACAGGGAGTTTCGGCTACACCTTC
.	TRBJ2-5	TRBV7-9	.	CASSSTGVGKTQYF	TGTGCCAGCAGCTCGACAGGCGTGGGGAAGACCCAGTACTTC
.	TRBJ1-1	TRBV30	few	CAWRRGGMNTEAFF	TGTGCCTGGAGAAGGGGTGGTATGAACACTGAAGCTTTCTTT
.	TRBJ2-6	TRBV5-1	.	CASSINGANVLTF	TGCGCCAGCAGCATCAATGGGGCCAACGTCCTGACTTTC
TRBD1	TRBJ1-1	TRBV13	.	CASSFTGVETEAFF	TGTGCCAGCAGCTTCACAGGGGTGGAGACTGAAGCTTTCTTT
.	TRBJ2-6	TRBV7-2	few	CASSWTGRAGANVLTF	TGTGCCAGCAGTTGGACAGGGAGGGCTGGGGCCAACGTCCTGACTTTC
TRBD2	TRBJ2-1	TRBV6-5	many	CASKFSTGGGNEQFF	TGTGCCAGCAAATTCTCCACCGGCGGGGGAAATGAGCAGTTCTTC
.	TRBJ2-5	TRBV6-4	few	CASSALRGQETQYF	TGTGCCAGCAGTGCACTAAGGGGGCAAGAGACCCAGTACTTC
.	TRBJ2-7	TRBV5-8	.	CASSPRTLHEQYF	TGTGCCAGCAGCCCTCGGACTCTCCACGAGCAGTACTTC
.	TRBJ2-3	TRBV29-1	.	CSVGGGPSSTDTQYF	TGCAGCGTAGGGGGAGGACCTTCTAGCACAGATACGCAGTATTTT
.	TRBJ2-1	TRBV30	once	CAWGRTNIYNEQFF	TGTGCCTGGGGGAGGACAAATATCTACAATGAGCAGTTCTTC
TRBD2	TRBJ2-3	TRBV11-2	.	CARDRLAASTDTQYF	TGTGCCAGGGACAGACTAGCGGCTAGCACAGATACGCAGTATTTT
TRBD2	TRBJ2-3	TRBV7-2	few	CASSLASGRGLDTQYF	TGTGCCAGCAGCTTAGCGAGCGGGAGGGGGTTGGATACGCAGTATTTT